These 15 T cell receptor beta chains originate from one sample sequenced in a study of CD8 T cells in Susac syndrome. Random-hexamer reverse transcription was applied to about 0.5 to 1 ug RNA. TCRdb fed the immunoSEQ multiplex PCR reads into MiXCR, producing one record per CDR3 protein. This sample has roughly 200,000 distinct CDR3 sequences, with roughly 94% found just once. The sample was CD4+ T cells from PBMCs. These receptors came from a human donor with Susac syndrome.

CDR3 residues: CASSLLSRGEQYF. CDR3 coding DNA: TGTGCCAGCAGTTTATTATCCAGGGGCGAGCAGTACTTC. The rearrangement joins TRBV12-3 or TRBV12-4 to TRBJ2-7; D may be TRBD1 (6 bases). The CDR3 is 13 amino acids. Trimming removed 2 bases at V and 6 bases at J, with 11 bases between.

The chain joins TRBV5-4 to TRBJ2-6; tentatively, D is TRBD2 (5 bases). CDR3 length equals 16 residues. Trimming stripped 1 base from V and 0 bases from J, with 8 bases between. CDR1 is SGHNT, CDR2 YYREEE, per germline (reference sequence). The CDR3 DNA sequence: TGTGCCAGCAGCTTGAAAGGGAGCTCTGGGGCCAACGTCCTGACTTTC. This gives the protein CASSLKGSSGANVLTF.

V is TRBV7-2 and J is TRBJ2-7; a weak D match, TRBD1 (6 bases). In germline, CDR1 is SGHTA, CDR2 FQGNSA. The V and J ends lost 5 bases and 5 bases respectively, with 16 bases between them. This CDR3 has 14 amino acids. CDR3 in amino acids: CASSAGAGADEQYF. In nucleotides, the CDR3 is TGTGCCAGCAGCGCCGGGGCAGGGGCCGACGAGCAGTACTTC.

The gene calls are TRBV3-1 and TRBJ1-4; D remains ambiguous. Trimming cost V 4 bases and J 6 bases, with 15 bases left between them. The CDR3 covers 15 residues. Germline CDR1 LGHDT, CDR2 YNNKEL (reference sequence). This CDR3 is CASSPYFETDEKLFF. For the CDR3, the DNA is TGTGCCAGCAGCCCCTATTTCGAGACCGATGAAAAACTGTTTTTT.

The chain carries TRBV23-1 and TRBJ2-7; D not certain. Being an ORF, TRBV23-1 has a function that is uncertain. Deletions cut 0 bases from V and 6 bases from J, with 18 bases between. CDR3 length equals 16 residues. The CDR3 sequence is CASSQSSHFTPSEQYF. The DNA of the CDR3 is TGCGCCAGCAGTCAATCGTCGCATTTTACTCCTTCCGAGCAGTACTTC.

The V gene is TRBV7-9, the J gene TRBJ2-2, with D possibly matching TRBD1 (6 bases). The CDR3 is 18 residues long. Germline V gene data show CDR1 as SEHNR and CDR2 as FQNEAQ (reference sequence). V was pared by 8 bases and J by 4 bases, with 26 bases between. CDR3 DNA: TGTGCCAGCGTCCATTTCCTCCATCGGGACAAACCCACCGGGGAGCTGTTTTTT. It translates to CASVHFLHRDKPTGELFF.

This rearrangement joins TRBV30 to TRBJ2-7, with TRBD1 matching 8 bases. The CDR3 is 16 residues long. CDR1 is GTSNPN and CDR2 is SVGIG in the germline V gene (reference sequence). J was trimmed by 0 bases and V by 3 bases; bases with no gene match: 10. This CDR3 reads CAWREAGGIASYEQYF. The CDR3 DNA follows: TGTGCCTGGAGGGAGGCAGGGGGCATTGCCTCCTACGAGCAGTACTTC.

This rearrangement joins TRBV12-3 or TRBV12-4 to TRBJ2-2, with 8 nucleotides matching TRBD2. V shed 5 bases and J 2 bases; nucleotides not matched to a gene: 4. CDR3 length: 15 amino acids. The CDR3: CASSTSGRNTGELFF. DNA for the CDR3: TGTGCCAGCAGTACTAGCGGAAGAAACACCGGGGAGCTGTTTTTT.

The CDR3: CASSYAGLNGYTF. CDR3 in DNA: TGTGCCAGCAGTTACGCGGGACTGAATGGCTACACCTTC. The J gene is TRBJ1-2, the V gene TRBV6-6; maybe TRBD1 (5 bases). This CDR3 has 13 residues. The V gene lost 2 bases and the J gene lost 6 bases, with 10 bases spanning the gap. Germline CDR1 reads MNHNY; CDR2 reads SVGAGI (reference sequence).

This rearrangement joins TRBV7-2 to TRBJ1-1, with D tentatively TRBD1 (5 bases). Germline CDR1 is SGHTA and CDR2 is FQGNSA. The CDR3 has 14 amino acids. V lost 2 bases to trimming and J lost 7 bases, with 14 bases between them. The CDR3: CASSLYQGSGEAFF. CDR3 sequence (DNA): TGTGCCAGCAGCTTATATCAGGGATCTGGTGAAGCTTTCTTT. The full variable domain, its missing parts supplied by reference TRBV7-2 and TRBJ1-1, is GAGVSQSPSNKVTEKGKDVELRCDPISGHTALYWYRQSLGQGLEFLIYFQGNSAPDKSGLPSDRFSAERTGGSVSTLTIQRTQQEDSAVYLCASSLYQGSGEAFFGQGTRLTVV.

This clonotype was picked up one time. The chain uses TRBV20-1 and TRBJ2-7, with TRBD1 as a possible D gene (5 bases). Looked up from germline, CDR1 is DFQATT and CDR2 is SNEGSKA (reference sequence). The CDR3 consists of 12 residues. With 6 bases removed from V and 2 bases from J, the gap between germline ends came to 11 bases. CDR3 in amino acids: CSANDSPYEQYF. The CDR3 DNA reads TGCAGTGCCAACGACAGTCCCTACGAGCAGTACTTC.

The chain combines TRBV28 with TRBJ2-2; D uncertain. The CDR3 is made up of 14 amino acids. Germline CDR1 reads MDHEN; CDR2 reads SYDVKM. With 3 bases removed from V and 2 bases from J, the gap between germline ends came to 7 bases. CDR3: CASSLHSNTGELFF. The CDR3 DNA is TGTGCCAGCAGTTTGCACAGTAACACCGGGGAGCTGTTTTTT.

This clonotype was counted between two and nine times. The chain joins TRBV19 to TRBJ2-5; 8 bases match TRBD1. Germline V lookup: CDR1 LNHDA, CDR2 SQIVND (reference sequence). The CDR3 runs 13 residues. The trim removed 5 bases at V and 5 bases at J, leaving 4 bases unmatched. The CDR3 nucleotides read TGTGCCAGTAGTTCGGACAGGGAGGAGACCCAGTACTTC. Translation gives CASSSDREETQYF.

Only one count was recorded for this clonotype. This chain uses TRBV9 with TRBJ1-4; 8 positions agree with TRBD1. The CDR3 sequence is 15 residues long. Trimming removed 2 bases from V and 8 bases from J; junction bases left unmatched: 8. Germline V gene lookup returns CDR1 SGDLS and CDR2 YYNGEE. CDR3 amino acids: CASSVRTGPGEKLFF. In nucleotides, the CDR3 is TGTGCCAGCAGCGTGAGGACAGGGCCGGGGGAAAAACTGTTTTTT.

The V gene is TRBV14, the J gene TRBJ2-2; D is ambiguous. The CDR3 has 14 residues. Trimming took 0 bases from V and 7 from J, leaving 9 bases between them. Germline CDR1 reads SGHDN; CDR2 reads FVKESK. CDR3 nucleotides: TGTGCCAGCAGCCAAGATTGGGGTAGCGGGGAGCTGTTTTTT. It is translated as CASSQDWGSGELFF.